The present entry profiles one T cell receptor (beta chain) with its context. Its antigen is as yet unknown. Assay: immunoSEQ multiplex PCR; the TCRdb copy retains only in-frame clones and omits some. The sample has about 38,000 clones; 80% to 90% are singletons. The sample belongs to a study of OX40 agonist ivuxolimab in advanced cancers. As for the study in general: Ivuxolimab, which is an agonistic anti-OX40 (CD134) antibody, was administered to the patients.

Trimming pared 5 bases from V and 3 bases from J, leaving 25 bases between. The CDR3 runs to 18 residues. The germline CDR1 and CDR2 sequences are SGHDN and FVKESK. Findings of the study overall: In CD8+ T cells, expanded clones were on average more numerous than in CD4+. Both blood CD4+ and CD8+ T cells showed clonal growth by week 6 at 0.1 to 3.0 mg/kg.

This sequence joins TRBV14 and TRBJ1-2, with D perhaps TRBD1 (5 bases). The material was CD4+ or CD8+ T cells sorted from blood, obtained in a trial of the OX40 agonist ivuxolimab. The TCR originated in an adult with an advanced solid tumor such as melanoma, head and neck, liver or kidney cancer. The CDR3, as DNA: TGTGCCAGCAGCAAGAACAGCCGGGACCCCTATCACTACTATGGCTACACCTTC. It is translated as CASSKNSRDPYHYYGYTF.